This is a list of T cell receptor beta chains from one sample in a study of OX40 agonist ivuxolimab in advanced cancers. This table comes from immunoSEQ multiplex PCR, and its TCRdb copy is limited to in-frame clones, with some not included. The profile covers about 48,000 clones, with around nine tenths appearing a single time and just under 5% taken by the ten largest. The sample was CD4+ or CD8+ T cells sorted from blood, taken in a trial of the OX40 agonist ivuxolimab. These receptors were collected from an adult with an advanced solid tumor such as melanoma, head and neck, liver or kidney cancer. Both conserved end residues are part of each CDR3.

V gene	J gene	CDR3 protein
TRBV27	TRBJ2-2	CASSLQLDTGELFF
TRBV29-1	TRBJ2-1	CSVGRTSLSYNEQFF
TRBV9	TRBJ1-1	CASSVSSGPGHTEAFF
TRBV10-3	TRBJ2-3	CAISGSPVREGFTDTQYF
TRBV27	TRBJ1-5	CASSSLREAGGYSNQPQHF
TRBV27	TRBJ1-2	CASSALLTGDAYGYTF
TRBV19	TRBJ1-1	CASSIPWMNTEAFF
TRBV7-2	TRBJ2-3	CASSPPGGLTDTQYF
TRBV7-6	TRBJ1-1	CASSLSPETNTEAFF
TRBV28	TRBJ2-1	CASRTGTVYNEQFF
TRBV5-6	TRBJ1-1	CASSTGRLEAFF
TRBV7-2	TRBJ2-1	CASSSPGGKALSSYNEQFF
TRBV2	TRBJ2-1	CASSEGLASDEQFF
TRBV11-2	TRBJ2-5	CASSPLTAQETQYF
TRBV7-9	TRBJ1-5	CASSLDLGNQPQHF
TRBV6-5	TRBJ2-1	CASSLAEPSYNEQFF
TRBV11-2	TRBJ1-1	CASSSLWVPTEAFF
TRBV29-1	TRBJ2-1	CSVEDTASYNEQFF
TRBV19	TRBJ2-1	CASSGLSDEQFF
TRBV5-4	TRBJ2-1	CASSLVGGPYNEQFF
TRBV6-5	TRBJ1-1	CASSWTENTEAFF
TRBV6-4	TRBJ2-3	CASSEGGTQYF
TRBV11-1	TRBJ2-7	CASSYGQTLYEQYF
TRBV27	TRBJ1-1	CASRRTNTEAFF
TRBV21-1	TRBJ2-7	CASSPIGARSEEYEQYF
TRBV7-2	TRBJ2-3	CASSPSGGYTDTQYF
TRBV27	TRBJ2-3	CASSFETRADTQYF
TRBV7-9	TRBJ2-2	CASSSQGPTNTGELFF
TRBV2	TRBJ1-3	CASSESEDRGPSGNTIYF
TRBV19	TRBJ1-5	CASSIVSHQPQHF
TRBV9	TRBJ1-3	CASSVDGSSGNTIYF
TRBV10-3	TRBJ2-3	CAISESGRGLSDTQYF
TRBV4-1	TRBJ2-2	CASSAGVAGELFF
TRBV9	TRBJ2-5	CASSGGQGTETQYF
TRBV25-1	TRBJ2-2	CASSDPLGGPYTGELFF
TRBV5-6	TRBJ2-5	CASSLGRAEAGGEETQYF
TRBV6-6	TRBJ1-6	CASSQWTGSNSPLHF